Sequencing of this T cell receptor beta chain was carried out in a study of breast tumors, draining lymph nodes, adjacent tissues. This clonotype was detected many times. TCRdb itself ran the multiplex PCR reads through MiXCR, one entry per CDR3 protein. The sample has roughly 220,000 distinct CDR3 sequences, around 35% seen once. Breast cancer patients provided tissue from their axillary draining lymph nodes. The ends lost 9 bases at V and 2 bases at J; junction bases unmatched: 3. The germline V gene has CDR1 WNHNN and CDR2 SYGVQD (reference sequence). This CDR3 has 12 amino acids. The rearrangement uses TRBV10-1 and TRBJ2-7; TRBD1 agrees at 8 bases. The sample comprised axillary lymph node tissue. This sequence was found in a female donor with breast cancer. Some clones in this sample may be carry-over from other donors' samples. The CDR3 bases are TGCGCCAGTGAACAGGGGGCCTACGAGCAGTACTTC. This codes for CASEQGAYEQYF.